This is a list of T cell receptor beta chains from one sample in a study of blood T cell repertoires in COVID-19. Only in-frame clones appear in the TCRdb table, and some are missing; sequencing was by immunoSEQ multiplex PCR. In the table there are roughly 570,000 clones, 85% to 90% of which are singletons. Sequencing was done on a sample of peripheral blood. The receptors derive from a woman between 45 and 65 years old with COVID-19, enrolled during active disease. The CDR3 runs from the conserved cysteine through the conserved F or W. The order of the fields is J gene, clone size, V gene, D gene, CDR3 protein, CDR3 DNA. A D gene is named only where the DNA matches it firmly. Only part of the rows carry a size: once, few, many, or a class if the clone is expanded.

TRBJ2-1,.,TRBV20-1,.,CSAATGNEQFF,TGCAGTGCCGCGACGGGGAATGAGCAGTTCTTC
TRBJ1-1,.,TRBV6-5,TRBD1,CASSSTGEGEAFF,TGTGCCAGCAGTTCCACAGGGGAAGGTGAAGCTTTCTTT
TRBJ1-6,.,TRBV6-1,.,CASSEGWGATLHF,TGTGCCAGCAGTGAAGGTTGGGGCGCCACCCTCCACTTT
TRBJ2-2,once,TRBV5-1,TRBD2,CASSSGLVVGELFF,TGCGCCAGCTCCTCGGGACTAGTCGTCGGGGAGCTGTTTTTT
TRBJ2-7,.,TRBV6-6,TRBD2,CASSRSGKGRYF,TGTGCCAGCAGCCGTAGCGGGAAAGGAAGGTACTTC
TRBJ1-1,few,TRBV15,.,CATSRDKGGFIRNTEAFF,TGTGCCACCAGCAGAGATAAAGGAGGGTTTATCAGGAACACTGAAGCTTTCTTT
TRBJ2-3,.,TRBV9,.,CASSVGAASPHTDTQYF,TGTGCCAGCAGCGTAGGGGCAGCTTCGCCTCACACAGATACGCAGTATTTT
TRBJ1-4,.,TRBV28,.,CASSLTTGFNEKLFF,TGTGCCAGCAGTTTGACGACAGGATTTAATGAAAAACTGTTTTTT
TRBJ1-1,once,TRBV5-3,TRBD1,CARTPRGRGNTEAFF,TGTGCCAGAACACCCAGGGGGCGAGGGAACACTGAAGCTTTCTTT
TRBJ2-1,once,TRBV27,TRBD2,CASNPGGPSYNEQFF,TGTGCCAGCAACCCGGGGGGGCCCTCCTACAATGAGCAGTTCTTC
TRBJ1-1,.,TRBV3-1/TRBV3-2,.,CASSQGNRKNTEAFF,TGTGCCAGCAGCCAAGGAAACAGGAAGAACACTGAAGCTTTCTTT
TRBJ2-6,.,TRBV6-5,.,CASSSLWAAGANVLTF,TGTGCCAGCAGTTCCCTCTGGGCAGCTGGGGCCAACGTCCTGACTTTC
TRBJ2-1,.,TRBV6-1,TRBD2,CASSEAPSSGGADEQFF,TGTGCCAGCAGTGAAGCCCCCTCTAGCGGGGGGGCAGATGAGCAGTTCTTC
TRBJ1-3,.,TRBV5-6,.,CASSLDRASSGNTIYF,TGTGCCAGCAGCTTGGACAGGGCATCCTCTGGAAACACCATATATTTT
TRBJ2-2,.,TRBV4-1,.,CASSLPLTGNTGELFF,TGCGCCAGCAGCCTCCCGCTGACGGGGAACACCGGGGAGCTGTTTTTT
TRBJ2-3,.,TRBV10-3,.,CAISDTRVLTQITQYF,TGTGCCATCAGTGATACGAGGGTGTTAACACAGATAACGCAGTATTTT
TRBJ1-2,.,TRBV30,TRBD1,CAWSPGGAGGYTF,TGTGCCTGGAGTCCAGGGGGCGCTGGGGGCTACACCTTC
TRBJ1-4,once,TRBV25-1,.,CASSDPFLRNEKLFF,TGTGCCAGCAGTGATCCCTTCCTGCGTAATGAAAAACTGTTTTTT
TRBJ1-1,.,TRBV11-2,.,CASSLGGADTEAFF,TGTGCCAGCAGCTTAGGGGGCGCTGACACTGAAGCTTTCTTT
TRBJ2-2,once,TRBV7-2,.,CAPESEGNTGELFF,TGTGCCCCCGAGTCCGAGGGTAACACCGGGGAGCTGTTTTTT
TRBJ2-1,.,TRBV6-5,TRBD2,CASTMAGDFGEQFF,TGTGCCAGCACGATGGCGGGGGATTTCGGTGAGCAGTTCTTC
TRBJ1-2,.,TRBV7-9,.,CASIDGDGYTF,TGTGCCAGCATAGATGGTGATGGCTACACCTTC
TRBJ2-3,.,TRBV10-3,.,CAISPPGADTQYF,TGTGCCATCAGCCCCCCGGGGGCAGATACGCAGTATTTT
TRBJ2-1,.,TRBV3-1/TRBV3-2,.,CASSLATRGKDEQFF,TGTGCCAGCTCGCTGGCCACGCGAGGGAAGGATGAGCAGTTCTTC
TRBJ2-7,.,TRBV2,.,CASSEQVYEQYF,TGTGCCAGCAGTGAACAGGTCTACGAGCAGTACTTC
TRBJ2-2,.,TRBV10-3,TRBD1,CAISGTGGAGTGELFF,TGTGCCATCAGTGGGACAGGGGGCGCAGGAACCGGGGAGCTGTTTTTT
TRBJ2-7,.,TRBV15,.,CATSRDGQGSYEQYF,TGTGCCACCAGCAGAGATGGGCAGGGAAGCTACGAGCAGTACTTC
TRBJ2-3,.,TRBV9,.,CASSVGPLGAVSDTQYF,TGTGCCAGCAGCGTAGGACCGTTGGGGGCGGTGTCTGATACGCAGTATTTT
TRBJ2-7,few,TRBV11-2,.,CASSSRPRGNPSYEQYF,TGTGCCAGCAGCTCCCGACCAAGGGGTAATCCCTCCTACGAGCAGTACTTC
TRBJ1-5,.,TRBV9,.,CASSVGVYSNQPQHF,TGTGCCAGCAGCGTAGGAGTTTATAGCAATCAGCCCCAGCATTTT
TRBJ2-3,once,TRBV7-9,TRBD2,CASSSPPGTTTDTQYF,TGTGCCAGCAGCTCCCCCCCGGGGACTACCACAGATACGCAGTATTTT
TRBJ2-3,.,TRBV14,.,CASSHLSTDTQYF,TGTGCCAGCAGCCACCTATCCACAGATACGCAGTATTTT
TRBJ1-5,.,TRBV19,TRBD1,CASSSPRDRTQHF,TGTGCCAGTAGTTCTCCCCGGGACAGGACCCAGCATTTT
TRBJ1-5,.,TRBV28,.,CASSFSSFGNQPQHF,TGTGCCAGCAGTTTCTCCTCCTTTGGCAATCAGCCCCAGCATTTT
TRBJ2-3,.,TRBV2,TRBD2,CASRYGGETDTQYF,TGTGCCAGCAGATACGGGGGGGAAACAGATACGCAGTATTTT
TRBJ1-4,once,TRBV18,.,CASSPRRRLGAEKLFF,TGTGCCAGCTCACCCCGTCGAAGGCTAGGGGCTGAAAAACTGTTTTTT
TRBJ1-2,once,TRBV24-1,TRBD1,CATSDLGQVRPTNYGYTF,TGTGCCACCAGTGACCTTGGACAGGTCCGCCCAACTAACTATGGCTACACCTTC
TRBJ1-4,.,TRBV29-1,.,CSVDGGRNEKLFF,TGCAGCGTTGATGGGGGGAGGAATGAAAAACTGTTTTTT
TRBJ1-1,.,TRBV29-1,.,CSIRGNTEAFF,TGCAGCATCCGGGGGAACACTGAAGCTTTCTTT
TRBJ1-5,.,TRBV11-2,.,CASSYGGDQPQHF,TGTGCCAGCAGCTACGGGGGTGATCAGCCCCAGCATTTT
TRBJ2-1,.,TRBV27,TRBD2,CASWDGGSGGVRNEQFF,TGTGCCAGCTGGGATGGTGGGAGCGGGGGGGTAAGGAATGAGCAGTTCTTC
TRBJ1-2,.,TRBV7-2,.,CASSLTGYGYTF,TGTGCCAGCAGCTTAACCGGTTATGGCTACACCTTC
TRBJ1-3,.,TRBV2,.,CASSEAGQLNSGNTIYF,TGTGCCAGCAGTGAAGCCGGACAGCTGAACTCTGGAAACACCATATATTTT
TRBJ2-1,.,TRBV30,TRBD2,CAWSPSDASGGAYNEQFF,TGTGCCTGGAGTCCTTCTGATGCTAGCGGGGGGGCGTACAATGAGCAGTTCTTC
TRBJ1-1,.,TRBV2,.,CASSLSRGGLGNTEAFF,TGTGCCAGCAGCTTATCCAGGGGCGGATTGGGGAACACTGAAGCTTTCTTT
TRBJ1-1,.,TRBV5-1,TRBD1,CASSVPSGGTEAFF,TGCGCCAGCAGCGTTCCCTCAGGGGGCACTGAAGCTTTCTTT
TRBJ2-3,.,TRBV7-9,.,CASSFEGVTDTQYF,TGTGCCAGCAGCTTCGAAGGGGTGACAGATACGCAGTATTTT
TRBJ1-1,.,TRBV4-1,.,CASSQGTLTGLNTEAFF,TGCGCCAGCAGCCAAGGGACCCTAACAGGGTTGAACACTGAAGCTTTCTTT
TRBJ1-2,.,TRBV7-9,.,CASSAGPHYGYTF,TGTGCCAGCAGCGCGGGGCCTCACTATGGCTACACCTTC
TRBJ1-1,.,TRBV27,TRBD1,CASSPFKGQGDMNTEAFF,TGTGCCAGCAGCCCGTTTAAGGGACAGGGAGACATGAACACTGAAGCTTTCTTT
TRBJ1-1,.,TRBV4-1,.,CASSQVGMNTEAFF,TGCGCCAGCAGCCAAGTCGGGATGAACACTGAAGCTTTCTTT
TRBJ1-2,few,TRBV7-9,TRBD1,CASSAQGADGYTF,TGTGCCAGCAGCGCCCAGGGGGCAGATGGCTACACCTTC
TRBJ2-7,.,TRBV11-2,.,CASSLGASEQYF,TGTGCCAGCAGCCTTGGGGCCTCGGAGCAGTACTTC
TRBJ2-7,.,TRBV11-1,.,CASRIEEASYEQYF,TGTGCCAGCAGGATAGAGGAGGCTTCCTACGAGCAGTACTTC
TRBJ1-1,.,TRBV2,.,CASKDLAGPTEAFF,TGTGCCAGCAAGGACTTGGCGGGGCCCACTGAAGCTTTCTTT
TRBJ1-1,.,TRBV25-1,.,CASRTRAEAFF,TGTGCCAGCAGGACAAGAGCTGAAGCTTTCTTT
TRBJ2-1,.,TRBV12-2,.,CASRPGTRSYNEQFF,TGTGCAAGTCGCCCCGGGACACGTTCGTACAATGAGCAGTTCTTC
TRBJ2-3,few,TRBV7-9,.,CASSIRSTERDTQYF,TGTGCCAGCAGCATTAGGTCAACAGAAAGGGATACGCAGTATTTT
TRBJ2-3,.,TRBV3-1/TRBV3-2,TRBD2,CASSQGGGAEDTQYF,TGTGCCAGCAGCCAAGGCGGGGGGGCCGAGGATACGCAGTATTTT